This T cell receptor (beta chain) derives from a study of cytomegalovirus exposure and HLA in healthy donors. Findings of the study overall: Excluded were some V segments that proved indistinguishable, including TRBV6-2 and TRBV6-3. It is likely that the observed cluster of highly shared sequence variants was a sequencing artifact.

V lost 2 bases and J lost 5; bases outside the gene matches: 4. This CDR3 region has 15 residues. The germline V gene has CDR1 MDHEN and CDR2 SYDVKM. Details on this clone: Its antigen is as yet unknown.

The PCR ran on 60 Vbeta and 13 Jbeta primers. Assay: immunoSEQ multiplex PCR; the TCRdb copy retains only in-frame clones and omits some. In all, the sample yields roughly 62,000 clones. The source is a male donor in good health and CMV-seronegative. The source material was PBMCs. This rearrangement joins TRBV28 to TRBJ2-1; 9 bases are a match to TRBD2. CDR3 DNA: TGTGCCAGCAGTTTACAACTAGCGGGCCACAATGAGCAGTTCTTC. Translated: CASSLQLAGHNEQFF.